Below are 3 T cell receptor beta chains sequenced from a single sample in a study of long-term antiretroviral therapy in people with HIV. Researchers report immunoSEQ v3.0 was run at survey level. Produced via immunoSEQ multiplex PCR; TCRdb's table is partial and in-frame only. The data contain several thousand clones, 70% to 90% of them seen just once; the ten biggest clones take up about 3%. Sequencing used unsorted PBMCs, obtained 3.7 years after starting antiretroviral therapy. These TCRs come from a woman in her 50s with HIV.

The chain links TRBV4-2 to TRBJ2-7; D call uncertain. This CDR3 contains 13 residues. Looked up from germline, CDR1 is LGHNA and CDR2 is YNFKEQ. The germline V and J ends were trimmed by 0 bases and 4 bases, with 7 bases remaining between them. DNA for the CDR3: TGTGCCAGCAGCCAAGATTCCGGGTACGAGCAGTACTTC. Translation gives CASSQDSGYEQYF.

This chain connects TRBV11-3 to TRBJ1-1, with a possible D match to TRBD1 (5 bases). CDR3 size: 14 residues. Trimming took off 5 bases at V and 3 bases at J, with 13 bases between the two ends. CDR1 is SGHNT and CDR2 is YENEEA in the germline V gene. The CDR3 spells CASSRGGVDTEAFF. CDR3 DNA: TGTGCCAGCAGCCGGGGAGGGGTGGACACTGAAGCTTTCTTT.

The chain is built from TRBV4-1 and TRBJ2-3; no firm D call. Germline CDR1 is MGHRA and CDR2 is YSYEKL. The CDR3 is made up of 11 amino acids. With 8 bases removed from V and 2 bases from J, the gap between germline ends came to 5 bases. In DNA form, the CDR3 reads TGCGCCAGCGGAATCACAGATACGCAGTATTTT. This encodes CASGITDTQYF.